This entry is about one T cell receptor (beta chain). What it binds is unknown. The sample originates from a study of CD8 T cells in ankylosing spondylitis. Points from the study as a whole: Matched synovial fluid from ankylosing spondylitis patients was reported to be enriched for disease-linked clones.

V lost 0 bases and J 1 base, leaving 12 bases between the germline ends. Germline CDR1 reads DFQATT; CDR2 reads SNEGSKA (reference sequence). The CDR3 consists of 15 residues. The TCR beta libraries were generated through quantitative 5'-RACE incorporating molecular barcodes. TCRdb re-analysed the 5' RACE reads in MiXCR, keeping a single row per CDR3 protein. The sample includes under 150,000 distinct CDR3 sequences, around 9.7% seen only once; the top ten take 3% to 4%. The V gene is TRBV20-1, the J gene TRBJ2-5; D is uncertain. The sequence came from a male donor with ankylosing spondylitis or in good health (not recorded which). Sequences were obtained from blood, either unsorted or a sorted T cell fraction (not recorded which). The CDR3 nucleotides are TGCAGTGCTAGAGATTCATACGTCCTCCAAGAGACCCAGTACTTC. It translates to CSARDSYVLQETQYF.